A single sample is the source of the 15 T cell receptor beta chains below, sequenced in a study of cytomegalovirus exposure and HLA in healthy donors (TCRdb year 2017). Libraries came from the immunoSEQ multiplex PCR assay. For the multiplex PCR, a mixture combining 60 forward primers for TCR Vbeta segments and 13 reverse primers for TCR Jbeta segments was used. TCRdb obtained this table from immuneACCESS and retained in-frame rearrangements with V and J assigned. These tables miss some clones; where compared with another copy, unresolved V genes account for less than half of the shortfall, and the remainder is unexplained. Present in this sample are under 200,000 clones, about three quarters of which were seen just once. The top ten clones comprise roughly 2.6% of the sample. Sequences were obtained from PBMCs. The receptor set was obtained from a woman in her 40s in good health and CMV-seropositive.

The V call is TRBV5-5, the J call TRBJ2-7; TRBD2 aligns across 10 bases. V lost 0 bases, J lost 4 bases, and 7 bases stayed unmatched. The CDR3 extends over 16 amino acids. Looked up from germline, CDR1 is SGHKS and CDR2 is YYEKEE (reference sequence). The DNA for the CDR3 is TGTGCCAGCAGCTTGGGGCCTAGCGGGAGCCAATACGAGCAGTACTTC. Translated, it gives CASSLGPSGSQYEQYF.

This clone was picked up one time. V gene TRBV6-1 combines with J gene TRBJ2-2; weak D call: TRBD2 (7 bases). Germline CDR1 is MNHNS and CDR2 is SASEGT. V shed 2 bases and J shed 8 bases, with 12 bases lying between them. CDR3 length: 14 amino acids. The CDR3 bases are TGTGCCAGCAGTGAAAAGGGGGGGACGGGGGAGCTGTTTTTT. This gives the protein CASSEKGGTGELFF.

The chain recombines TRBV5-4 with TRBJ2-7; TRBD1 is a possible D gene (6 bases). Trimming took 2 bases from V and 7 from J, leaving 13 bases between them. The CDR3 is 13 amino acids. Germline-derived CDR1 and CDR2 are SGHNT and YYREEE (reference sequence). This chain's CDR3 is CASSLYEGGEQYF. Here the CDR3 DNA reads TGTGCCAGCAGCTTATACGAAGGGGGAGAGCAGTACTTC.

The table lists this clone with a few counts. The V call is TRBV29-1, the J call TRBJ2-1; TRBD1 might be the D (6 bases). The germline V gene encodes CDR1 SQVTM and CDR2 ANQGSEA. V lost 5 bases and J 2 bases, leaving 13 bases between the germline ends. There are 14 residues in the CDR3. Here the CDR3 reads CSVLQGFPYNEQFF. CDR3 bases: TGCAGCGTTTTACAGGGCTTCCCCTACAATGAGCAGTTCTTC.

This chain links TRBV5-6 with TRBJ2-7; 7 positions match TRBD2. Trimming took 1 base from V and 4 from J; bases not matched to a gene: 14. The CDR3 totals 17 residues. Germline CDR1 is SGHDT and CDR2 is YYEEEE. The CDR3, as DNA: TGTGCCAGCAGCTTGCGTGGGGCGGGGAGGGGAGTTTACGAGCAGTACTTC. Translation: CASSLRGAGRGVYEQYF.

The CDR3 region is CASSPTREGIQYF. CDR3 bases: TGTGCCAGCAGTCCCACCCGGGAAGGCATTCAGTACTTC. This chain connects TRBV6-5 to TRBJ2-4; TRBD2 might be the D (5 bases). The V gene's germline CDR1 is MNHEY and CDR2 SVGAGI. V was pared by 5 bases and J by 9 bases, with 14 bases between. The CDR3 consists of 13 residues.

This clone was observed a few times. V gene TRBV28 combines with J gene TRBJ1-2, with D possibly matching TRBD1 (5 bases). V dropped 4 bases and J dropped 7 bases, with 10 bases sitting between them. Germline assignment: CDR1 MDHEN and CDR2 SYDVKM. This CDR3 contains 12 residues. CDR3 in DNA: TGTGCCAGCAGTTCATCAGGGTTTGGCTACACCTTC. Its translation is CASSSSGFGYTF.

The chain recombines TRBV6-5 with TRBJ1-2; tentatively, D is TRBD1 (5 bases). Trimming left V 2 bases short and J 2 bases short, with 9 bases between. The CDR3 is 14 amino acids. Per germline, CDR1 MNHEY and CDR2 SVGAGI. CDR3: CASSYDSKNYGYTF. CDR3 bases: TGTGCCAGCAGTTACGACAGTAAGAACTATGGCTACACCTTC.

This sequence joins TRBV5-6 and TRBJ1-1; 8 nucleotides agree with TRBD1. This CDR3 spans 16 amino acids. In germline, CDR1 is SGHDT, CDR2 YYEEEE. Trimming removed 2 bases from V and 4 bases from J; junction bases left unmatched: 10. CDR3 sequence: CASSFGTGGRGTEAFF. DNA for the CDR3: TGTGCCAGCAGCTTTGGAACAGGGGGACGGGGCACTGAAGCTTTCTTT.

The CDR3 spells CASKLQGANGYTF. The DNA of the CDR3 is TGTGCCAGCAAATTACAGGGGGCAAATGGCTACACCTTC. The chain has TRBV28 and TRBJ1-2; 9 bases agree with TRBD1. Per germline, CDR1 MDHEN and CDR2 SYDVKM. This CDR3 has 13 amino acids. V was clipped by 7 bases and J by 6 bases; unmatched bases: 6.

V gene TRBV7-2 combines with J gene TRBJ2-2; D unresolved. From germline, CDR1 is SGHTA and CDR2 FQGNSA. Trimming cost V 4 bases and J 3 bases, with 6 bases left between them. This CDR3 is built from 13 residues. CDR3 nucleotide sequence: TGTGCCAGCAGCTCCACAGACACCGGGGAGCTGTTTTTT. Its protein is CASSSTDTGELFF.

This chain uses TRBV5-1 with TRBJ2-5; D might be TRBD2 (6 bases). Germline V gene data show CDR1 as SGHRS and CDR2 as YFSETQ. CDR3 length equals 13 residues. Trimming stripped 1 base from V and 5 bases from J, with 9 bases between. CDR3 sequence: CASSLTGEETQYF. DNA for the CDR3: TGCGCCAGCAGCTTGACGGGAGAGGAGACCCAGTACTTC.

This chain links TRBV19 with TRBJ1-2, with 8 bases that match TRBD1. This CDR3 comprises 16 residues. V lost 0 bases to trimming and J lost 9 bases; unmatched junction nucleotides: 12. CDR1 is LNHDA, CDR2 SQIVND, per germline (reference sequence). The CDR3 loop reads CASSIDASPGGWSYTF. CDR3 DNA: TGTGCCAGTAGTATAGATGCGAGTCCAGGGGGCTGGAGCTACACCTTC.

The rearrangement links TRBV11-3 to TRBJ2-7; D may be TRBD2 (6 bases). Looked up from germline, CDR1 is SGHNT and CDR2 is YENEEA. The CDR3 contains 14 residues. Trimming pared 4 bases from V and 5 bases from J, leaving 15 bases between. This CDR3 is CASSSGVSSHEQYF. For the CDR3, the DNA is TGTGCCAGCAGCTCGGGAGTATCTAGCCACGAGCAGTACTTC.

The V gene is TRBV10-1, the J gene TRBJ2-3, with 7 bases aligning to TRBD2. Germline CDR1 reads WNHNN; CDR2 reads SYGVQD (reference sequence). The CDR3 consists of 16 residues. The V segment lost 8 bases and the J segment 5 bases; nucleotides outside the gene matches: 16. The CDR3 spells CASVREEVKHEDTQYF. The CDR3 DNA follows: TGCGCCAGCGTTCGGGAGGAGGTTAAGCATGAAGATACGCAGTATTTT.